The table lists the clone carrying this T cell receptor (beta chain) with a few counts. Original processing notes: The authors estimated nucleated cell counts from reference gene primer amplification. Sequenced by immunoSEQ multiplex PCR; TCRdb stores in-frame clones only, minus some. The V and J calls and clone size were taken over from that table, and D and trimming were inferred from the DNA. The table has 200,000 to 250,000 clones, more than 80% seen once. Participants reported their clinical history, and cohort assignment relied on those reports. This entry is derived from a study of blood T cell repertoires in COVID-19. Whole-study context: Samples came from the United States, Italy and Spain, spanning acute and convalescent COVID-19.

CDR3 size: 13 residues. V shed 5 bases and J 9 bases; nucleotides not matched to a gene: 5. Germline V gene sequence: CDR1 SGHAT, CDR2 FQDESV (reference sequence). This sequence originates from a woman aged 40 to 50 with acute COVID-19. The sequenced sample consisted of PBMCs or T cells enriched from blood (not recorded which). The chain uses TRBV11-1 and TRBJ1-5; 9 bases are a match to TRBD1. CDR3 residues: CASSRGQGMPQHF. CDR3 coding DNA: TGTGCCAGCAGCCGGGGACAGGGAATGCCCCAGCATTTT.